This TCR beta chain came from a study of T cells in Graves' hyperthyroidism and ophthalmopathy. Template material for amplifying TCR beta CDR3 regions consisted of RNA transcripts. When the TCR CDR3 underwent first-round RT-PCR, the HTBI primer set was used. TCRdb passed the multiplex PCR reads through MiXCR, listing each CDR3 protein once. This table holds under 350,000 distinct CDR3 sequences, over 15% found once. CDR3 length: 16 residues. The V end was cut by 0 bases, the J end by 3 bases, with 13 bases between. Per germline, CDR1 SGHRS and CDR2 YFSETQ. The diagnoses drew upon clinical symptoms, serum thyroxine and TRAb, thyroid ultrasound and orbital computed tomography. Ten or more counts support this clonotype.

The rearrangement links TRBV5-1 to TRBJ1-5; a weak D match, TRBD1 (6 bases). The TCR sequence derives from a woman aged 55-69 years with Graves' ophthalmopathy. Sequenced material: blood. CDR3 amino acids: CASSLETGMVNQPQHF. The CDR3 coding sequence is TGCGCCAGCAGCTTGGAAACAGGGATGGTCAATCAGCCCCAGCATTTT. Complete variable domain (other parts from reference TRBV5-1 and TRBJ1-5): KAGVTQTPRYLIKTRGQQVTLSCSPISGHRSVSWYQQTPGQGLQFLFEYFSETQRNKGNFPGRFSGRQFSNSRSEMNVSTLELGDSALYLCASSLETGMVNQPQHFGDGTRLSIL.